Sequencing of this T cell receptor beta chain was carried out in a study of cytomegalovirus exposure and HLA in healthy donors. This CDR3 is built from 13 residues. Looked up from germline, CDR1 is GTSNPN and CDR2 is SVGIG (reference sequence). With 2 bases removed from V and 7 bases from J, the gap between germline ends came to 15 bases. The data were produced by immunoSEQ multiplex PCR, yet TCRdb's version contains in-frame clones alone and is incomplete. The data show over 250,000 clones, 70% to 90% seen once. Study results and caveats: It was 160 or so TCR beta chains that were listed as cytomegalovirus-associated. In vitro, a few CMV-associated chains proved specific for CMV antigens.

Details on this clone: The antigen remains undetermined.

This TCR came from a woman aged 18 to 35 in good health and CMV-seronegative. The sample comprised PBMCs. This chain uses TRBV30 with TRBJ2-7; D possibly corresponds to TRBD2 (6 bases). In DNA, the CDR3 is TGTGCCTGGAGTCCCGGGGGTAGGGATGAGCAGTACTTC. It codes for CAWSPGGRDEQYF. Full variable domain (outside the CDR3, taken from reference TRBV30 and TRBJ2-7): SQTIHQWPATLVQPVGSPLSLECTVEGTSNPNLYWYRQAAGRGLQLLFYSVGIGQISSEVPQNLSASRPQDRQFILSSKKLLLSDSGFYLCAWSPGGRDEQYFGPGTRLTVT.